Listed below are T cell receptor beta chains from one sample, sequenced in a study of post-analysis software for immune sequencing data. From the PCR reads, TCRdb called clonotypes with MiXCR, one entry per CDR3 protein. Of a few hundred thousand distinct CDR3 sequences in the sample, roughly 34% were seen once. The sequenced sample was blood. The receptors derive from a girl aged 2-17 years with multiple sclerosis. CDR3s include the opening cysteine and the closing phenylalanine or tryptophan. Fields, in order: clone size, D gene, CDR3 length, V gene, J gene, CDR3 DNA, CDR3 protein. The D gene is left open where the match is weak. Rows may omit the clone size; those that give it use once, few, many or a size class.

clone size: -
D gene: -
CDR3 length: 16
V gene: TRBV9
J gene: TRBJ2-5
CDR3 DNA: TGTGCCAGCAGCGCCGAATCGGGACTCCGCGGAGAGACCCAGTACTTC
CDR3 protein: CASSAESGLRGETQYF

clone size: few
D gene: -
CDR3 length: 13
V gene: TRBV5-1
J gene: TRBJ2-1
CDR3 DNA: TGCGCCAGCAGCTTGCGGGCCCCCAGCGAGCAGTTCTTC
CDR3 protein: CASSLRAPSEQFF

clone size: -
D gene: -
CDR3 length: 13
V gene: TRBV20-1
J gene: TRBJ2-7
CDR3 DNA: TGCAGTGCTAGTCGGGGGAGCTCCTACGAGCAGTACTTC
CDR3 protein: CSASRGSSYEQYF

clone size: -
D gene: -
CDR3 length: 11
V gene: TRBV29-1
J gene: TRBJ1-1
CDR3 DNA: TGCAGCGGACGACAGTGGGTTGAAGCTTTCTTT
CDR3 protein: CSGRQWVEAFF

clone size: -
D gene: TRBD2
CDR3 length: 11
V gene: TRBV12-3/TRBV12-4
J gene: TRBJ2-7
CDR3 DNA: TGTGCCAGCGGGACTATATCCGAGCAGTACTTC
CDR3 protein: CASGTISEQYF

clone size: few
D gene: -
CDR3 length: 14
V gene: TRBV27
J gene: TRBJ2-3
CDR3 DNA: TGTGCCAGCAGTTTGTTTCGGGGGCGTGATACGCAGTATTTT
CDR3 protein: CASSLFRGRDTQYF

clone size: -
D gene: TRBD1
CDR3 length: 14
V gene: TRBV6-1
J gene: TRBJ1-1
CDR3 DNA: TGTGCCAGCAGCGTGACAGGGCTGGACACTGAAGCTTTCTTT
CDR3 protein: CASSVTGLDTEAFF

clone size: few
D gene: -
CDR3 length: 16
V gene: TRBV5-1
J gene: TRBJ1-2
CDR3 DNA: TGCGCCAGCAGCTTGGAAGGGATTGGGTCCAACTATGGCTACACCTTC
CDR3 protein: CASSLEGIGSNYGYTF

clone size: -
D gene: TRBD1
CDR3 length: 15
V gene: TRBV7-8
J gene: TRBJ1-2
CDR3 DNA: TGTGCCAGCAGCGCTCAGACAGGGCCTAAGTATGGCTACACCTTC
CDR3 protein: CASSAQTGPKYGYTF

clone size: -
D gene: -
CDR3 length: 16
V gene: TRBV6-1
J gene: TRBJ1-1
CDR3 DNA: TGTGCCAGCAGTGAAGCCCACCAGATGGTGAACACTGAAGCTTTCTTT
CDR3 protein: CASSEAHQMVNTEAFF

clone size: -
D gene: TRBD1
CDR3 length: 14
V gene: TRBV7-9
J gene: TRBJ1-4
CDR3 DNA: TGTGCCAGCAGCTCCGGGACAGGGCTCGAAAAACTGTTTTTT
CDR3 protein: CASSSGTGLEKLFF

clone size: few
D gene: -
CDR3 length: 13
V gene: TRBV12-3/TRBV12-4
J gene: TRBJ2-7
CDR3 DNA: TGTGCCAGCAGCCCACAGGGCGGCGGCGAGCAGTACTTC
CDR3 protein: CASSPQGGGEQYF

clone size: many
D gene: -
CDR3 length: 14
V gene: TRBV5-1
J gene: TRBJ2-1
CDR3 DNA: TGTGCCAGCAGCTTACGGGGGTCCTACAATGAGCAGTTCTTC
CDR3 protein: CASSLRGSYNEQFF

clone size: many
D gene: -
CDR3 length: 12
V gene: TRBV20-1
J gene: TRBJ2-3
CDR3 DNA: TGCAGTGCTAGACTGAGCACAGATACGCAGTATTTT
CDR3 protein: CSARLSTDTQYF

clone size: -
D gene: -
CDR3 length: 15
V gene: TRBV20-1
J gene: TRBJ1-5
CDR3 DNA: TGCAGTGCTAGACTCCGGGGGAATAGCAATCAGCCCCAGCATTTT
CDR3 protein: CSARLRGNSNQPQHF

clone size: few
D gene: -
CDR3 length: 13
V gene: TRBV7-2
J gene: TRBJ2-1
CDR3 DNA: TGTGCCAGCAGCTTAGCAGTAGTAGAGACCCAGTTCTTC
CDR3 protein: CASSLAVVETQFF

clone size: -
D gene: -
CDR3 length: 13
V gene: TRBV29-1
J gene: TRBJ1-2
CDR3 DNA: TGCAGCGTTGAAGATCCCCTTTATATAGGCTACACCTTC
CDR3 protein: CSVEDPLYIGYTF

clone size: -
D gene: -
CDR3 length: 16
V gene: TRBV27
J gene: TRBJ2-1
CDR3 DNA: TGTGCCAGCAGTTTGGTGGCGCGGGGACCCTACAATGAGCAGTTCTTC
CDR3 protein: CASSLVARGPYNEQFF

clone size: -
D gene: -
CDR3 length: 12
V gene: TRBV29-1
J gene: TRBJ2-5
CDR3 DNA: TGCAGCGAAACAGGAGTCCAAGAGACCCAGTACTTC
CDR3 protein: CSETGVQETQYF

clone size: -
D gene: -
CDR3 length: 15
V gene: TRBV6-5
J gene: TRBJ2-1
CDR3 DNA: TGTGCCAGCAGTTACAGGCAGGGGGGTTGGGATGAGCAGTTCTTC
CDR3 protein: CASSYRQGGWDEQFF

clone size: few
D gene: TRBD2
CDR3 length: 20
V gene: TRBV6-1
J gene: TRBJ2-3
CDR3 DNA: TGTGCCAGCAGAACACTCCCCGGACTAGCGGGGGCCGCTAGCACAGATACGCAGTATTTT
CDR3 protein: CASRTLPGLAGAASTDTQYF

clone size: few
D gene: -
CDR3 length: 15
V gene: TRBV7-6
J gene: TRBJ2-3
CDR3 DNA: TGTGCCAGCAGCCCCCAGCTAGGGGGACAAGATACGCAGTATTTT
CDR3 protein: CASSPQLGGQDTQYF

clone size: few
D gene: -
CDR3 length: 12
V gene: TRBV29-1
J gene: TRBJ1-2
CDR3 DNA: TGCAGCGTTGAACTCCAAGACTATGGCTACACCTTC
CDR3 protein: CSVELQDYGYTF

clone size: -
D gene: -
CDR3 length: 18
V gene: TRBV12-3/TRBV12-4
J gene: TRBJ2-6
CDR3 DNA: TGTGCCAGCAGTTTTGAGTTGACAGACCTCTCTGGGGCCAACGTCCTGACTTTC
CDR3 protein: CASSFELTDLSGANVLTF

clone size: once
D gene: TRBD1
CDR3 length: 15
V gene: TRBV6-1
J gene: TRBJ1-4
CDR3 DNA: TGTGCCAGCAGTGCACAGACAGGGGGCGATGAAAAACTGTTTTTT
CDR3 protein: CASSAQTGGDEKLFF

clone size: -
D gene: -
CDR3 length: 11
V gene: TRBV20-1
J gene: TRBJ2-5
CDR3 DNA: TGCAGTGCCCTCTTCTCCGAGACCCAGTACTTC
CDR3 protein: CSALFSETQYF

clone size: -
D gene: TRBD1
CDR3 length: 16
V gene: TRBV19
J gene: TRBJ2-7
CDR3 DNA: TGTGCCAGTAAGGCGACAGGGGGCGAAAGCTCCTACGAGCAGTACTTC
CDR3 protein: CASKATGGESSYEQYF

clone size: -
D gene: TRBD1
CDR3 length: 15
V gene: TRBV27
J gene: TRBJ2-2
CDR3 DNA: TGTGCCAGCACCTGGGACAGATCGAACACCGGGGAGCTGTTTTTT
CDR3 protein: CASTWDRSNTGELFF

clone size: -
D gene: TRBD2
CDR3 length: 17
V gene: TRBV5-1
J gene: TRBJ2-1
CDR3 DNA: TGCGCCAGCAGCTCCGCAGGCCCGGGACTAGCCTACAATGAGCAGTTCTTC
CDR3 protein: CASSSAGPGLAYNEQFF

clone size: -
D gene: -
CDR3 length: 13
V gene: TRBV6-1
J gene: TRBJ2-7
CDR3 DNA: TGTGCCAGCAGTGAACCCGGGGCCTACGAGCAGTACTTC
CDR3 protein: CASSEPGAYEQYF